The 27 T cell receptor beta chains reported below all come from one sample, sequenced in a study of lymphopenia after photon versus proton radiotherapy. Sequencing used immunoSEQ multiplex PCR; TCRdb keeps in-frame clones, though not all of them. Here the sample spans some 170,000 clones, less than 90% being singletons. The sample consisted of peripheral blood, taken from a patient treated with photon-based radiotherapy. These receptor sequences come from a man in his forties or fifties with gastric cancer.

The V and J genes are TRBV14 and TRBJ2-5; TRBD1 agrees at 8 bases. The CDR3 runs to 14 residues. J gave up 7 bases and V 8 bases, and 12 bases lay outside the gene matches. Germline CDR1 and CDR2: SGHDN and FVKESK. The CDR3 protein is CASLADRASGTQYF. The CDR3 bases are TGTGCCAGCCTGGCGGACAGGGCCTCCGGGACCCAGTACTTC.

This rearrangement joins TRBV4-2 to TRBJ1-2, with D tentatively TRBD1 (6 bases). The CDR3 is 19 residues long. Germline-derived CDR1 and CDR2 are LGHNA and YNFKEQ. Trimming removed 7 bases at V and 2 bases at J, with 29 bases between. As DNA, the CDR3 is TGTGCCAGCAAAAGTTTATTCGAGCGGGGGCGTTCTGGAAACTATGGCTACACCTTC. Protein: CASKSLFERGRSGNYGYTF.

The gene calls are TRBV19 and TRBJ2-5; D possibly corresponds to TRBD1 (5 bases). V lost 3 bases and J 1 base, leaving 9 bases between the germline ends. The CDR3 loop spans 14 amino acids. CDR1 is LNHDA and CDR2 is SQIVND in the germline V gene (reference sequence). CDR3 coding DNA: TGTGCCAGTAGTATCCAGGGTTTCCAAGAGACCCAGTACTTC. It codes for CASSIQGFQETQYF.

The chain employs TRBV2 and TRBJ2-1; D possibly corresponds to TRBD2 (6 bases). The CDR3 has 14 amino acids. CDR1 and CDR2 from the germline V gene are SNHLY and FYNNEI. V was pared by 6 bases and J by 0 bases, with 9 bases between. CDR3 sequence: CASSTSSSYNEQFF. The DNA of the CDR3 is TGTGCCAGCAGCACTAGCAGCTCCTACAATGAGCAGTTCTTC.

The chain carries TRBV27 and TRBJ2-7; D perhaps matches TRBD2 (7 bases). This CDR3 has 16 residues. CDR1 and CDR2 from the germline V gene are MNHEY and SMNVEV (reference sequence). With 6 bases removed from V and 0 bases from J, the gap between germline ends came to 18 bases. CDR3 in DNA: TGTGCCAGCAGCCCAAGGGGGACTACCAACTCCTACGAGCAGTACTTC. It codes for CASSPRGTTNSYEQYF.

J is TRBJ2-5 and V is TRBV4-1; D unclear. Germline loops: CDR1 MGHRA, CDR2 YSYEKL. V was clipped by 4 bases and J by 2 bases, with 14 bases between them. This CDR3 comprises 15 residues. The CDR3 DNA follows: TGCGCCAGCAGCCTCGGCGATGGTTGGCAAGAGACCCAGTACTTC. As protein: CASSLGDGWQETQYF.

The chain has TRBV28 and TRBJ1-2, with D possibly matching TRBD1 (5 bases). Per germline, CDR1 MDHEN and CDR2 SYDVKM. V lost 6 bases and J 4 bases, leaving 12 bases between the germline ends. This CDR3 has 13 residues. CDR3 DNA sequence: TGTGCCAGCAGAAGGCAGGGCCCCTATGGCTACACCTTC. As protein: CASRRQGPYGYTF.

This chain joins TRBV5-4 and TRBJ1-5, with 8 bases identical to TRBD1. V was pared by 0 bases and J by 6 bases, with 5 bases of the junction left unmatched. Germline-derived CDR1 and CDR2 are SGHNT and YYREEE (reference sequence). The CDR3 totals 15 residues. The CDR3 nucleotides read TGTGCCAGCAGCTTGGGACAGGGGAGTTTTCAGCCCCAGCATTTT. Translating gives CASSLGQGSFQPQHF. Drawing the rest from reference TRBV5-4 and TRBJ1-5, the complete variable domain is ETGVTQSPTHLIKTRGQQVTLRCSSQSGHNTVSWYQQALGQGPQFIFQYYREEENGRGNFPPRFSGLQFPNYSSELNVNALELDDSALYLCASSLGQGSFQPQHFGDGTRLSIL.

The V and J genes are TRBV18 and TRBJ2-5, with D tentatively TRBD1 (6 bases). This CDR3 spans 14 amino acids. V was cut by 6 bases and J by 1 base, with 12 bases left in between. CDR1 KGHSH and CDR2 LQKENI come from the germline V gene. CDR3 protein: CASSPTGIQETQYF. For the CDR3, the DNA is TGTGCCAGCTCGCCTACAGGGATCCAAGAGACCCAGTACTTC.

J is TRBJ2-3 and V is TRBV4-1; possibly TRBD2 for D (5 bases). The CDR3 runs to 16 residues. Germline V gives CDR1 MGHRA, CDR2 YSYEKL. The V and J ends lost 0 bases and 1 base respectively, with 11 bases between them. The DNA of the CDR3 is TGCGCCAGCAGCCAAGAGGGGAGTGGGGGCACAGATACGCAGTATTTT. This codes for CASSQEGSGGTDTQYF.

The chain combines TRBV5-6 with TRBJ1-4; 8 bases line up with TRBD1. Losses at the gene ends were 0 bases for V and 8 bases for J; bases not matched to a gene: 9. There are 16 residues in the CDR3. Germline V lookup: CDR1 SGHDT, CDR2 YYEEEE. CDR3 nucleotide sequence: TGTGCCAGCAGCTTGGGGGGCCCAGGGGGCTTAGAAAAACTGTTTTTT. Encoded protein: CASSLGGPGGLEKLFF.

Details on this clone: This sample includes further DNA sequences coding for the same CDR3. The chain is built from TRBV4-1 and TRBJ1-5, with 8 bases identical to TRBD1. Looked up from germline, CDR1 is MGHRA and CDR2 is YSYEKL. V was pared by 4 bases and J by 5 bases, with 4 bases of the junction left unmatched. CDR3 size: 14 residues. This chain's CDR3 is CASSRTGGDQPQHF. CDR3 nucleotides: TGCGCCAGCAGCCGAACAGGGGGAGATCAGCCCCAGCATTTT.

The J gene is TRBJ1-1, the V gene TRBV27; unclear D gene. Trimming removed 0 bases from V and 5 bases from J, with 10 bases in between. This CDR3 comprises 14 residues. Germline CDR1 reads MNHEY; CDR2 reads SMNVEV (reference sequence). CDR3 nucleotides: TGTGCCAGCAGTTTATCGGCGGGTTTTACTGAAGCTTTCTTT. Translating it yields CASSLSAGFTEAFF.

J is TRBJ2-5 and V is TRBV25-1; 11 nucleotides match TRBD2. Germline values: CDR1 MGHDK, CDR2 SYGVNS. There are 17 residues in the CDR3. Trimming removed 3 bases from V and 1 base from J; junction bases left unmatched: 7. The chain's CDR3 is CASSDRTSGLLQETQYF. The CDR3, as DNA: TGTGCCAGCAGTGACCGGACTAGCGGGCTCCTCCAAGAGACCCAGTACTTC.

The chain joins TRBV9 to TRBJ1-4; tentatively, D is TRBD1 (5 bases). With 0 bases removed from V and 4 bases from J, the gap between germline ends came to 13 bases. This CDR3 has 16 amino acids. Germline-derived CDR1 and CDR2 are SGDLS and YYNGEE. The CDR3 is CASSVGTGVNNEKLFF. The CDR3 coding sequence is TGTGCCAGCAGCGTAGGGACGGGGGTGAATAATGAAAAACTGTTTTTT.

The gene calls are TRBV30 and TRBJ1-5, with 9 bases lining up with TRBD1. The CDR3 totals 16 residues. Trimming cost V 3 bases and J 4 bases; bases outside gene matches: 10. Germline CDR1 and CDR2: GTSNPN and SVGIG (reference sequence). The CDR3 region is CAWSIQQGAGNQPQHF. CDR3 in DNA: TGTGCCTGGAGCATTCAACAGGGGGCGGGTAATCAGCCCCAGCATTTT.

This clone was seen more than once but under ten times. The CDR3 protein is CAWGGQGEFF. The CDR3, as DNA: TGTGCCTGGGGTGGACAAGGGGAGTTCTTC. The chain has TRBV30 and TRBJ2-1, with D perhaps TRBD1 (5 bases). The germline V gene has CDR1 GTSNPN and CDR2 SVGIG (reference sequence). The length of the CDR3 is 10 residues. Trimming took 5 bases from V and 14 from J, leaving 13 bases between them. The variable domain in full, completed from reference TRBV30 and TRBJ2-1, reads SQTIHQWPATLVQPVGSPLSLECTVEGTSNPNLYWYRQAAGRGLQLLFYSVGIGQISSEVPQNLSASRPQDRQFILSSKKLLLSDSGFYLCAWGGQGEFFGPGTRLTVL.

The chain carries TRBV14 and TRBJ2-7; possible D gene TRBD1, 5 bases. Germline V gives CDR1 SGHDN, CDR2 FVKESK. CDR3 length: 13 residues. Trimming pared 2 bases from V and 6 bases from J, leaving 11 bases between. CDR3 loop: CASSQLGLGEQYF. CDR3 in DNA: TGTGCCAGCAGCCAACTGGGGCTCGGCGAGCAGTACTTC.

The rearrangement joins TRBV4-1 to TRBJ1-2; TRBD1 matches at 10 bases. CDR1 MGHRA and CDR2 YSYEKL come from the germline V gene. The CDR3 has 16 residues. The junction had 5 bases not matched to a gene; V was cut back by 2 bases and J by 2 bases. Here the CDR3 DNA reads TGCGCCAGCAGCCAAACGAGGGACAGGGGAAACTATGGCTACACCTTC. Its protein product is CASSQTRDRGNYGYTF.

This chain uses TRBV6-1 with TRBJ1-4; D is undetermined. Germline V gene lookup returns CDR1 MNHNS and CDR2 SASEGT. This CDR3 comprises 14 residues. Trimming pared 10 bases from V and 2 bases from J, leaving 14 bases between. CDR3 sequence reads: CAIQRGLTNEKLFF. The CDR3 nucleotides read TGTGCCATCCAAAGAGGCCTTACTAATGAAAAACTGTTTTTT.

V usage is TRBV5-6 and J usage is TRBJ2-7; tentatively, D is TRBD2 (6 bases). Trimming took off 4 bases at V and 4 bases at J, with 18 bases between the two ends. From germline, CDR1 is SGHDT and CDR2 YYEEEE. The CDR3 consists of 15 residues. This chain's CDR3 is CASSPAGLGIYEQYF. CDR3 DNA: TGTGCCAGCAGCCCGGCGGGACTGGGTATATACGAGCAGTACTTC.

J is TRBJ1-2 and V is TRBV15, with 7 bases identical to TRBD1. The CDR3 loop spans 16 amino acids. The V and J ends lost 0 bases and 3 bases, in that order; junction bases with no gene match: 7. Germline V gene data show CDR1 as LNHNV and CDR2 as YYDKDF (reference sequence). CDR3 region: CATSRDLAGGDYGYTF. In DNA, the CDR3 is TGTGCCACCAGCAGAGATCTGGCAGGGGGGGACTATGGCTACACCTTC.

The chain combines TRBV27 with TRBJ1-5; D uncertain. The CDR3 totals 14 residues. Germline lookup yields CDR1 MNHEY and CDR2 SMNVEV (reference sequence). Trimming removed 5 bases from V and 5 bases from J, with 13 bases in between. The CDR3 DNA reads TGTGCCAGCAGTCCACTGAATTTTGATCAGCCCCAGCATTTT. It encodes CASSPLNFDQPQHF.

In nucleotides, the CDR3 is TGTGCCAGCTTACCCCTGTGGGCTGGGACCCAAGAGACCCAGTACTTC. Translating it yields CASLPLWAGTQETQYF. This rearrangement joins TRBV27 to TRBJ2-5; D may be TRBD1 or TRBD2 (5 bases each). CDR3 length: 16 residues. V lost 8 bases to trimming and J lost 1 base, with 20 bases between them. CDR1 and CDR2 (germline): MNHEY, SMNVEV (reference sequence).

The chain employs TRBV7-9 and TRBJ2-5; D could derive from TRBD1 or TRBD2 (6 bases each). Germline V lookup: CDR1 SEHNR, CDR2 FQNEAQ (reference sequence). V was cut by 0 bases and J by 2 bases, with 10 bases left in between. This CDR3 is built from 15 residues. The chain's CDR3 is CASSLAGGGQETQYF. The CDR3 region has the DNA TGTGCCAGCAGCTTAGCAGGGGGAGGTCAAGAGACCCAGTACTTC.

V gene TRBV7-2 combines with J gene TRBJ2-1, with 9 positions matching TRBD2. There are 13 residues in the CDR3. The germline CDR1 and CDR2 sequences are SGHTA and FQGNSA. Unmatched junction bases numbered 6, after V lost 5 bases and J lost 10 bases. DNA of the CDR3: TGTGCCAGCAGCACTACTAGCGGGTGGGAGCAGTTCTTC. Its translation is CASSTTSGWEQFF.

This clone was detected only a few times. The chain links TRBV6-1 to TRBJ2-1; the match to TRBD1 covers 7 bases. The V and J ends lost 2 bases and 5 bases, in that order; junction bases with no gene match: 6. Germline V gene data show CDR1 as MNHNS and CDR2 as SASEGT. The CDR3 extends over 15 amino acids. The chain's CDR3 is CASSEMGQRNNEQFF. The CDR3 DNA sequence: TGTGCCAGCAGTGAAATGGGACAGAGGAACAATGAGCAGTTCTTC.